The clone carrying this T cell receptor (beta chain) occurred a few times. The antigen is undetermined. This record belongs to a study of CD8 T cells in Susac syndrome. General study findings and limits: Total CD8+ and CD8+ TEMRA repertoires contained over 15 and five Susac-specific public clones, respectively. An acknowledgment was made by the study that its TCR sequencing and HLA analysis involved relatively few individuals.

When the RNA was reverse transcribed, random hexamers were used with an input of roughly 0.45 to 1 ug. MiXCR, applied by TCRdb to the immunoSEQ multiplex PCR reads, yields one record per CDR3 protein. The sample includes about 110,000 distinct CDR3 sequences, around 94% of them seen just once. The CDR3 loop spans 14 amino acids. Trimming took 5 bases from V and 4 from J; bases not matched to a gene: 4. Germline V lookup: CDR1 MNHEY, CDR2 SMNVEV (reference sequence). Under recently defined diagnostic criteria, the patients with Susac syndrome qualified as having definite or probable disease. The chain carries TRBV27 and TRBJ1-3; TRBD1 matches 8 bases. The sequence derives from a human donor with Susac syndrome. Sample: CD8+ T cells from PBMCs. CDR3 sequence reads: CASSRQGTGNTIYF. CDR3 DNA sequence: TGTGCCAGCAGTCGACAGGGGACGGGAAACACCATATATTTT.